The rows below give T cell receptor beta chains drawn from one sample of a study of shared clonotypes between healthy human individuals. Libraries were prepared by immunoSEQ multiplex PCR; TCRdb keeps only in-frame clonotypes and omits some of them. The sample consists of some 200,000 clones, 85% to 95% of them appearing once. The sequencing input was naive CD4+ T cells sorted from blood. The source of these receptors is a woman in her twenties or thirties in good health. Each CDR3 is given with its conserved first and last residue. Fields, in order: J gene, V gene, CDR3 length, D gene, CDR3 protein, CDR3 DNA. D genes are given only for firm matches.

>TRBJ1-1|TRBV7-9|13|NA
CASSPTGTNRAFF
TGTGCCAGCAGCCCCACCGGGACGAATAGGGCTTTCTTT
>TRBJ1-1|TRBV28|15|TRBD1
CASSLGTAMNTEAFF
TGTGCCAGCAGCCTGGGGACAGCTATGAACACTGAAGCTTTCTTT
>TRBJ1-4|TRBV6-1|15|NA
CASSGAGLTNEKLFF
TGTGCCAGCAGTGGGGCGGGGTTAACTAATGAAAAACTGTTTTTT
>TRBJ1-1|TRBV19|14|NA
CASSWDLGNTEAFF
TGTGCCAGTAGTTGGGATTTGGGGAACACTGAAGCTTTCTTT
>TRBJ2-1|TRBV10-3|13|NA
CAITPTASLEQFF
TGTGCCATCACCCCGACAGCAAGCCTTGAGCAGTTCTTC
>TRBJ1-4|TRBV5-1|15|NA
CASSLGGATNEKLFF
TGCGCCAGCAGCTTGGGGGGTGCAACTAATGAAAAACTGTTTTTT
>TRBJ2-7|TRBV28|14|TRBD1
CASSTGQGIDEQYF
TGTGCCAGCAGTACTGGACAGGGCATCGACGAGCAGTACTTC
>TRBJ1-1|TRBV27|15|TRBD1
CASSLLWTGVTEAFF
TGTGCCAGCAGTTTGTTGTGGACAGGGGTCACTGAAGCTTTCTTT
>TRBJ2-7|TRBV28|15|NA
CASMAGWAMRTEQYF
TGTGCCAGCATGGCGGGGTGGGCTATGCGTACCGAGCAGTACTTC
>TRBJ2-2|TRBV4-2|15|NA
CASSRDGTNTGELFF
TGTGCCAGCAGCCGCGACGGAACGAACACCGGGGAGCTGTTTTTT
>TRBJ1-4|TRBV30|15|NA
CAWSEPRQTNEKLFF
TGTGCCTGGAGCGAACCGAGACAGACTAATGAAAAACTGTTTTTT
>TRBJ2-7|TRBV13|17|NA
CASSYNTVPGFLYEQYF
TGTGCCAGCAGCTACAATACAGTGCCAGGATTTCTTTACGAGCAGTACTTC
>TRBJ2-2|TRBV11-2|15|NA
CASSLDRTGPGELFF
TGTGCCAGCAGCTTAGATCGCACAGGGCCCGGGGAGCTGTTTTTT
>TRBJ2-7|TRBV5-4|14|NA
CASSSPGRRGGQYF
TGTGCCAGCAGCTCGCCGGGACGCAGGGGGGGGCAGTACTTC
>TRBJ2-5|TRBV15|14|NA
CATSRGGLQETQYF
TGTGCCACCTCCAGGGGTGGCTTGCAAGAGACCCAGTACTTC